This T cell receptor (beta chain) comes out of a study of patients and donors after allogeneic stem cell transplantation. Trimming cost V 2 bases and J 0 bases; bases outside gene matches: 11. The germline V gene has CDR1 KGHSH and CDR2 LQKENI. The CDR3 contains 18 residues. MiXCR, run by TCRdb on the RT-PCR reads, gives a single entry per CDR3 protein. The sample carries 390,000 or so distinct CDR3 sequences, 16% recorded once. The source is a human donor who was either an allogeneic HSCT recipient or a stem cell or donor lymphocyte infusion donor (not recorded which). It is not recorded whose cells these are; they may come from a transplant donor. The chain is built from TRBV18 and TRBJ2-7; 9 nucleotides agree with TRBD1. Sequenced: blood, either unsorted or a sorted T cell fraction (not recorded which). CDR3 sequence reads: CASSPGTGYLGPSYEQYF. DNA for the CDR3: TGTGCCAGCTCACCAGGGACAGGGTATCTCGGGCCCTCCTACGAGCAGTACTTC.